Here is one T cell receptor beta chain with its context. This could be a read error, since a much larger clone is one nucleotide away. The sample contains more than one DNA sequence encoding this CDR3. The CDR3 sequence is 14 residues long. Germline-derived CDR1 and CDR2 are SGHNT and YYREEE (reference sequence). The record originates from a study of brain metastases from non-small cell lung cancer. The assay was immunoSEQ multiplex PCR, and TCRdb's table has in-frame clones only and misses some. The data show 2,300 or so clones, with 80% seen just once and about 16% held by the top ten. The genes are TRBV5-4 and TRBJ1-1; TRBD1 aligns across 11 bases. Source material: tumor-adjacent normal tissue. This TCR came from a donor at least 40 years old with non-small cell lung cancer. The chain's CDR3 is CASSLPGQGVMAFF. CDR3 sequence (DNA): TGTGCTAGCAGCTTACCGGGACAGGGGGTTATGGCTTTCTTT.